The source of this TCR beta chain is a study of shared clonotypes between healthy human individuals. About the study: There were three CD4 naive, three CD4 memory, two CD8 naive and one CD8 memory plates per donor. Study findings and constraints: Sampling used blood alone; tissue repertoires probably differ. The generation probabilities recorded for non-shared clonotypes fell below those of clonotypes shared by all four donors.

With regard to this clone: What it recognizes is unknown. Other DNA sequences in the sample encode the same CDR3.

Sequencing used immunoSEQ multiplex PCR; TCRdb keeps in-frame clones, though not all of them. The sample lists a few million clones, 85% to 95% occurring once. Per germline, CDR1 KGHSH and CDR2 LQKENI. The CDR3 is 15 residues long. The junction had 4 bases not matched to a gene; V was cut back by 0 bases and J by 4 bases. This sequence joins TRBV18 and TRBJ2-7; TRBD1 matches at 9 bases. The specimen sequenced was naive CD4+ T cells sorted from blood. Stated subset: CD45RA+ positively selected. This receptor was taken from a young man in good health. The CDR3 spells CASSPPGQGFYEQYF. CDR3 DNA: TGTGCCAGCTCACCACCGGGACAGGGTTTTTACGAGCAGTACTTC.